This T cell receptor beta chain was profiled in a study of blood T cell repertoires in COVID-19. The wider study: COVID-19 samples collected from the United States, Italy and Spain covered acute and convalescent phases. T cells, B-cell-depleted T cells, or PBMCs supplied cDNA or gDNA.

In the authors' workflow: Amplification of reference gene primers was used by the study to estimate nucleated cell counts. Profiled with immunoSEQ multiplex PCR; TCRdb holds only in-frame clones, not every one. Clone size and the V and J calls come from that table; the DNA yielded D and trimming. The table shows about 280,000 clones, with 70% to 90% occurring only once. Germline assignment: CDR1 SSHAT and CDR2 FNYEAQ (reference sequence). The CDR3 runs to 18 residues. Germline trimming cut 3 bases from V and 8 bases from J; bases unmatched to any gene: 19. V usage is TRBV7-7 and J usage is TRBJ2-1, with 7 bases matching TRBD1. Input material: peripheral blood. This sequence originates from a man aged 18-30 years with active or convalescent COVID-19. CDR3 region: CASSLGPATGVANHEQFF. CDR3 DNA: TGTGCCAGCAGCTTGGGTCCCGCTACAGGGGTTGCTAATCATGAGCAGTTCTTC.